This T cell receptor beta chain stems from a study of OX40 agonist ivuxolimab in advanced cancers. As for the study in general: Patients received intravenous ivuxolimab every 2 weeks at 0.01 to 10 mg/kg.

V was pared by 2 bases and J by 1 base, with 3 bases of the junction left unmatched. CDR1 and CDR2 from the germline V gene are MNHNY and SVGAGI (reference sequence). The CDR3 covers 15 residues. Autoimmune disease history or systemic immunosuppression disqualified patients. Blood specimens came from baseline, cycle 4 day 1, and cycle 7 day 1. This table comes from immunoSEQ multiplex PCR, and its TCRdb copy is limited to in-frame clones, with some not included. The sample has 55,000 to 90,000 clones, around 88% seen once. The receptor's source is an adult with an advanced solid tumor such as melanoma, head and neck, liver or kidney cancer. The gene calls are TRBV6-6 and TRBJ1-1; 8 nucleotides align to TRBD1. The specimen was CD4+ or CD8+ T cells sorted from blood, collected in a trial of the OX40 agonist ivuxolimab. This CDR3 is CASSYQGQANTEAFF. Written as DNA, the CDR3 is TGTGCCAGCAGTTACCAGGGACAGGCGAACACTGAAGCTTTCTTT.